The source of this T cell receptor (beta chain) is a study of shared T cell receptors in the human thymus. Produced via immunoSEQ multiplex PCR; TCRdb's table is partial and in-frame only. The sample comprises some 700,000 clones, 80% to 90% of which are singletons, and approximately 0.01% rests with the top ten. The V end lost 5 bases, the J end lost 1 base, and 17 bases lay between the germline ends. This CDR3 spans 16 amino acids. The germline V gene has CDR1 SGHTA and CDR2 FQGNSA. The same specimen was also included in a second study, on human thymus T cells. From that study: Finnish infants who were healthy and having corrective surgery for congenital heart defects made up the donors. What appeared biased in thymic and blood repertoires was the usage of V and J genes.

The sequence derives from a girl less than two years old with a congenital heart defect. The sample was thymocytes. The J gene is TRBJ1-2, the V gene TRBV7-2; tentatively, D is TRBD1 (5 bases). The CDR3: CASSPDARVDNYGYTF. For the CDR3, the DNA is TGTGCCAGCAGCCCAGATGCCAGGGTTGATAACTATGGCTACACCTTC. Looking up the rest from reference TRBV7-2 and TRBJ1-2 gives the full variable domain: GAGVSQSPSNKVTEKGKDVELRCDPISGHTALYWYRQSLGQGLEFLIYFQGNSAPDKSGLPSDRFSAERTGGSVSTLTIQRTQQEDSAVYLCASSPDARVDNYGYTFGSGTRLTVV.